These T cell receptor beta chains were read from a single sample in a study of blood T cell repertoires in COVID-19. The table came from immunoSEQ multiplex PCR; TCRdb's copy has only in-frame clones and leaves some out. The profile shows around 100,000 clones, approximately 91% of them singletons. The source material was peripheral blood. Every receptor here comes from a human donor with active COVID-19. The donor label of this sample is uncertain. The CDR3 runs from the conserved cysteine through the conserved F or W. D genes are given only for firm matches. Clone sizes are given selectively: once, few, many, or a class where the clone is expanded.

j_gene | v_gene | abundance | d_gene | CDR3aa | CDR3nt
TRBJ2-7 | TRBV5-1 | NA | TRBD1 | CASSFTGTAVDSYEQYF | TGCGCCAGCAGCTTTACCGGGACAGCCGTAGATTCCTACGAGCAGTACTTC
TRBJ2-2 | TRBV27 | NA | NA | CASSLGRGITGELFF | TGTGCCAGCAGTTTAGGGCGGGGCATCACCGGGGAGCTGTTTTTT
TRBJ2-2 | TRBV3-1/TRBV3-2 | NA | NA | CASRVLAGATGELFF | TGTGCCAGCAGGGTTCTAGCAGGGGCCACCGGGGAGCTGTTTTTT
TRBJ1-6 | TRBV7-6 | NA | TRBD1 | CASSLALGDRAYNSPLHF | TGTGCCAGCAGCTTAGCGTTGGGGGACAGGGCCTATAATTCACCCCTCCACTTT
TRBJ2-5 | TRBV21-1 | NA | NA | CASSMPRRQETQYF | TGTGCCAGCAGCATGCCAAGGAGACAAGAGACCCAGTACTTC
TRBJ2-5 | TRBV9 | NA | TRBD1 | CASSGQGQETQYF | TGTGCCAGCAGTGGACAGGGTCAAGAGACCCAGTACTTC
TRBJ1-2 | TRBV7-9 | NA | NA | CASRELHYGYTF | TGTGCCAGCAGGGAGCTCCACTATGGCTACACCTTC
TRBJ2-3 | TRBV7-8 | NA | NA | CASMYIPQQDTQYF | TGTGCCAGCATGTATATACCTCAACAAGATACGCAGTATTTT
TRBJ2-2 | TRBV7-9 | NA | NA | CASSFHRSANTGELFF | TGTGCCAGCAGCTTCCACAGGTCGGCGAACACCGGGGAGCTGTTTTTT
TRBJ1-5 | TRBV7-2 | NA | NA | CASSSNGDQPQHF | TGTGCCAGCAGCTCCAACGGTGATCAGCCCCAGCATTTT
TRBJ2-2 | TRBV4-1 | NA | NA | CASSQVGGKTGELFF | TGCGCCAGCAGCCAAGTCGGAGGGAAGACCGGGGAGCTGTTTTTT
TRBJ2-1 | TRBV5-1 | NA | TRBD2 | CASSLVLAGGSSYNEQFF | TGCGCCAGCAGCTTGGTACTAGCGGGGGGGAGCTCCTACAATGAGCAGTTCTTC
TRBJ1-6 | TRBV3-1/TRBV3-2 | NA | NA | CASSHTGLSLNSPLHF | TGTGCCAGCAGCCATACCGGACTGAGCTTGAATTCACCCCTCCACTTT
TRBJ1-5 | TRBV6-5 | NA | NA | CASRRVGGNQPQHF | TGTGCCAGCCGGCGGGTTGGGGGGAATCAGCCCCAGCATTTT
TRBJ1-1 | TRBV6-5 | NA | TRBD1 | CASCRGQSMNTEAFF | TGTGCCAGTTGCCGGGGACAGTCAATGAACACTGAAGCTTTCTTT
TRBJ2-5 | TRBV6-2/TRBV6-3 | NA | NA | CASSILQGPPVESRTKETQYF | TGTGCCAGCAGTATATTACAGGGCCCGCCGGTGGAAAGCAGGACAAAAGAGACCCAGTACTTC
TRBJ2-7 | TRBV19 | NA | NA | CASSTQDSIRSYEQYF | TGTGCCAGTAGTACTCAGGACAGCATTCGCTCCTACGAGCAGTACTTC
TRBJ2-1 | TRBV5-5 | NA | NA | CASSLYRAYNEQFF | TGTGCCAGCAGCTTGTACAGGGCCTACAATGAGCAGTTCTTC
TRBJ2-3 | TRBV10-2 | once | NA | CASSRSLMSTDTQYF | TGCGCCAGCAGTCGGTCTCTGATGAGCACAGATACGCAGTATTTT
TRBJ2-7 | TRBV19 | NA | NA | CASSITEGRSYEQYF | TGTGCCAGTAGTATTACGGAGGGGAGGTCCTACGAGCAGTACTTC
TRBJ2-4 | TRBV12-5 | NA | NA | CASGGGGAKNIQYF | TGTGCTAGTGGAGGGGGAGGGGCCAAAAACATTCAGTACTTC
TRBJ2-3 | TRBV25-1 | NA | NA | CASSLRASTDTQYF | TGTGCCAGCAGTCTCAGGGCTAGCACAGATACGCAGTATTTT
TRBJ2-3 | TRBV5-4 | NA | TRBD2 | CASSLVLLAGGHVDTQYF | TGTGCCAGCAGCTTGGTCCTCCTAGCGGGGGGGCATGTAGATACGCAGTATTTT
TRBJ1-1 | TRBV18 | NA | TRBD1 | CASSPPVGTGSEAFF | TGTGCCAGCTCACCACCGGTCGGGACAGGGAGTGAAGCTTTCTTT
TRBJ2-7 | TRBV4-3 | NA | TRBD1 | CASSHGQGPYEQYF | TGCGCCAGCAGCCACGGACAGGGGCCCTACGAGCAGTACTTC
TRBJ2-3 | TRBV4-2 | NA | NA | CASSLTGFTDTQYF | TGTGCCAGCAGCCTTACGGGGTTCACAGATACGCAGTATTTT
TRBJ1-3 | TRBV29-1 | once | TRBD1 | CSVGETGGSGNTIYF | TGCAGCGTTGGCGAGACAGGGGGCTCTGGAAACACCATATATTTT
TRBJ2-3 | TRBV24-1 | NA | TRBD2 | CATSDSLTSGGADTQYF | TGTGCCACCAGTGATTCCCTGACTAGCGGGGGAGCTGATACGCAGTATTTT
TRBJ2-3 | TRBV5-6 | NA | TRBD2 | CASSLGRERGGVGTQYF | TGTGCCAGCAGCTTAGGGAGGGAGCGGGGGGGCGTCGGTACGCAGTATTTT
TRBJ2-7 | TRBV3-1/TRBV3-2 | NA | NA | CASSQTGYEQYF | TGTGCCAGCAGCCAAACAGGATACGAGCAGTACTTC